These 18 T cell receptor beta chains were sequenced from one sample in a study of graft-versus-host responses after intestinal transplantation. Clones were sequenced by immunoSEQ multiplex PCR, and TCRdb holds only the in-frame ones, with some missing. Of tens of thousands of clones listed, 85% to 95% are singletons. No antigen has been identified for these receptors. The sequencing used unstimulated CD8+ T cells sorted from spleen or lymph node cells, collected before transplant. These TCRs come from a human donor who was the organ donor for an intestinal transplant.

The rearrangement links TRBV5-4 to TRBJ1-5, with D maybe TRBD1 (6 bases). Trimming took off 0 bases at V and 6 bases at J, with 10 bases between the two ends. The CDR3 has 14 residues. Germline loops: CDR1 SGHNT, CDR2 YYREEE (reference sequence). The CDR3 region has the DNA TGTGCCAGCAGCTTGGACAGGGTGGGTCAGCCCCAGCATTTT. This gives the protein CASSLDRVGQPQHF.

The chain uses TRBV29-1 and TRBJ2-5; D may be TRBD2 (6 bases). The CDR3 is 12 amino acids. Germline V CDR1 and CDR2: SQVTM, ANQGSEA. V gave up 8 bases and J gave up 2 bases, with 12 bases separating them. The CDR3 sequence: CSLGGPQETQYF. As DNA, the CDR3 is TGCAGCTTGGGGGGTCCTCAAGAGACCCAGTACTTC.

The CDR3 spells CASSPGTGGTYEQYF. CDR3 bases: TGTGCCAGCAGCCCAGGGACAGGGGGCACCTACGAGCAGTACTTC. V is TRBV7-6 and J is TRBJ2-7; 12 bases match TRBD1. Germline trimming cut 5 bases from V and 2 bases from J; bases unmatched to any gene: 4. Per the germline V gene, CDR1 is SGHVS and CDR2 is FNYEAQ. The CDR3 loop spans 15 amino acids.

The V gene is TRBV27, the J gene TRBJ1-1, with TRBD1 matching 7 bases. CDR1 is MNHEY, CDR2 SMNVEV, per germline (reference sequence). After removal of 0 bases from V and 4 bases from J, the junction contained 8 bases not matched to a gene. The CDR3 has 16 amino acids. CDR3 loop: CASSLSGQGVATEAFF. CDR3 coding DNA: TGTGCCAGCAGTTTATCGGGGCAGGGGGTCGCCACTGAAGCTTTCTTT.

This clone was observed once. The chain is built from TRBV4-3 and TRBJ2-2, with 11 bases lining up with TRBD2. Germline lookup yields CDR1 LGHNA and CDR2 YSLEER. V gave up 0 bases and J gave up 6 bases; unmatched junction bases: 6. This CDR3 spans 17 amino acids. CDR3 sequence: CASSQDRASGGPGELFF. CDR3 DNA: TGCGCCAGCAGCCAAGATCGGGCTAGCGGGGGGCCCGGGGAGCTGTTTTTT.

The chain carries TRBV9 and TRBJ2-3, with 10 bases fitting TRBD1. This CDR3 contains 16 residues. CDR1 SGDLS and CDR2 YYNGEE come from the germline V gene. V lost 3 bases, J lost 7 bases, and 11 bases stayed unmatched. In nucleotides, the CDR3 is TGTGCCAGCAGCGGGGAAGGGGGACAGGGGCGATATACGCAGTATTTT. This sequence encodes CASSGEGGQGRYTQYF.

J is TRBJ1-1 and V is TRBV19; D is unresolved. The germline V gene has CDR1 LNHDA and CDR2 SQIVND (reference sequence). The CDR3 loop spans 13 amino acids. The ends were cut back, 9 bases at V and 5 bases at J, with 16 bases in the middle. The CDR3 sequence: CASSYVEETEAFF. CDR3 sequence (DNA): TGTGCCAGCTCTTATGTGGAGGAAACTGAAGCTTTCTTT.

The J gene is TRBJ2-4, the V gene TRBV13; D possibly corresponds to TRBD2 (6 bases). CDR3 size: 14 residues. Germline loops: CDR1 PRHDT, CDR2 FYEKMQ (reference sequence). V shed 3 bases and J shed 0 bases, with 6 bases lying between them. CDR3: CASSLGLAKNIQYF. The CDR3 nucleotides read TGTGCCAGCAGCTTGGGACTAGCCAAAAACATTCAGTACTTC.

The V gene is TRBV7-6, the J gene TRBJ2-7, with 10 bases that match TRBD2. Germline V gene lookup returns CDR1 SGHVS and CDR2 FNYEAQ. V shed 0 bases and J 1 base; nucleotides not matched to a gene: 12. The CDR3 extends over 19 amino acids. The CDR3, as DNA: TGTGCCAGCAGCTTAGCGAGGGTGACTAGCGGGTCATCGTCCTACGAGCAGTACTTC. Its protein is CASSLARVTSGSSSYEQYF.

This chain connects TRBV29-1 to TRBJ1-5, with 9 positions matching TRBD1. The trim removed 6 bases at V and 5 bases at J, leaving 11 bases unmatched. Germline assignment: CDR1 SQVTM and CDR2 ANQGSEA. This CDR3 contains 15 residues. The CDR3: CSVEGQGPTYQPQHF. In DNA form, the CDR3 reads TGCAGCGTCGAGGGACAGGGACCCACCTATCAGCCCCAGCATTTT.

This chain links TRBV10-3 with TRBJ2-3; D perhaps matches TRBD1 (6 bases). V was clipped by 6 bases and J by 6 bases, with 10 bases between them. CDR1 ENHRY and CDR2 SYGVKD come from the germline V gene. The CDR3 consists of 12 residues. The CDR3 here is CAISRGADTQYF. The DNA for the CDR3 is TGTGCCATCAGCAGGGGTGCGGATACGCAGTATTTT.

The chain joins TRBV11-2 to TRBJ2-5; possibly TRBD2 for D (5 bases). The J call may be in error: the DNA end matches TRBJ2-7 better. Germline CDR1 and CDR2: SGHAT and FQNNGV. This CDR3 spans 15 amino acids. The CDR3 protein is CASSFSTDSSYEQYF. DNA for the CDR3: TGTGCCAGCAGCTTTTCCACGGACTCGTCTTACGAGCAGTACTTC.

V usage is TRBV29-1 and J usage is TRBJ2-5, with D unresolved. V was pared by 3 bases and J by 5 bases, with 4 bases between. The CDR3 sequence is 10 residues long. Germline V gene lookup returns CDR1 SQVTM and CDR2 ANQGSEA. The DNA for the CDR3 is TGCAGCGTTGATCTGGAGACCCAGTACTTC. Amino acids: CSVDLETQYF.

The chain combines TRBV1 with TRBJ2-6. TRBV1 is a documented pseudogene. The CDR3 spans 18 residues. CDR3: CTSRTYCFAQSRANVLTF. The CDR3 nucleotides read TGCACCAGCAGGACGTATTGTTTTGCACAAAGTCGGGCCAACGTCCTGACTTTC.

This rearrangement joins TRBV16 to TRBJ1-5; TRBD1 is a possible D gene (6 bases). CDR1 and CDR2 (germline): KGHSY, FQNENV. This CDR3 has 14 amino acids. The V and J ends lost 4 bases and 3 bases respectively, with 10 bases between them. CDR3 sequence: CASSLQGSNQPQHF. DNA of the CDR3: TGTGCCAGCAGCCTACAGGGATCCAATCAGCCCCAGCATTTT.

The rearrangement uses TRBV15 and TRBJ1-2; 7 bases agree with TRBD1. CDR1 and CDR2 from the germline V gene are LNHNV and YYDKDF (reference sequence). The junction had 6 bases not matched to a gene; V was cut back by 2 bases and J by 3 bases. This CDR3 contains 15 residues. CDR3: CATSRTEGGDYGYTF. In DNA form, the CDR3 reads TGTGCCACCAGCAGAACGGAAGGGGGCGACTATGGCTACACCTTC. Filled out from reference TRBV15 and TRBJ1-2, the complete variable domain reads DAMVIQNPRYQVTQFGKPVTLSCSQTLNHNVMYWYQQKSSQAPKLLFHYYDKDFNNEADTPDNFQSRRPNTSFCFLDIRSPGLGDTAMYLCATSRTEGGDYGYTFGSGTRLTVV.

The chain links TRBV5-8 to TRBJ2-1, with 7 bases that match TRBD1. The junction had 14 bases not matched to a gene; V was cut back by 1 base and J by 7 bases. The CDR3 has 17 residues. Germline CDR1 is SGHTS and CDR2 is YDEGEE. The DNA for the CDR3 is TGTGCCAGCAGCTTGTCAGTATTGACAGGGCACGAAAATGAGCAGTTCTTC. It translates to CASSLSVLTGHENEQFF.

This CDR3 reads CASSARTGPNTEAFF. CDR3 coding DNA: TGCGCCAGCAGCGCCCGGACAGGGCCCAACACTGAAGCTTTCTTT. The genes are TRBV4-1 and TRBJ1-1, with TRBD1 matching over 8 bases. Trimming cost V 5 bases and J 2 bases; bases outside gene matches: 7. The CDR3 runs 15 residues. Germline CDR1 MGHRA, CDR2 YSYEKL.